The clone carrying this T cell receptor beta chain has a handful of counts. Its antigen is currently unknown. Quantitative 5'-RACE with molecular barcodes produced the TCR beta libraries. A single record per CDR3 protein comes from TCRdb applying MiXCR to the 5' RACE reads. The table includes some 250,000 distinct CDR3 sequences, about 24% detected once. This record comes from a study of CD8 T cells in ankylosing spondylitis. Study-level findings and limits: Several of the motif variants were reported before in synovial fluid and blood from reactive arthritis. The authors reported significant enrichment of disease-linked clones in matched ankylosing spondylitis synovial fluid. What seemed typical of ankylosing spondylitis blood was a TCR beta motif built from 7 or 8 highly homologous variants.

V shed 6 bases and J shed 0 bases, with 6 bases lying between them. The CDR3 consists of 12 residues. Sequenced input: blood, either unsorted or a sorted T cell fraction (not recorded which). The receptor comes from a male donor with ankylosing spondylitis or in good health (not recorded which). The J gene is TRBJ2-7, the V gene TRBV12-3 or TRBV12-4, with unresolved D. The CDR3 is CASSGNSYEQYF. CDR3 coding DNA: TGTGCCAGCAGCGGCAACTCCTACGAGCAGTACTTC.